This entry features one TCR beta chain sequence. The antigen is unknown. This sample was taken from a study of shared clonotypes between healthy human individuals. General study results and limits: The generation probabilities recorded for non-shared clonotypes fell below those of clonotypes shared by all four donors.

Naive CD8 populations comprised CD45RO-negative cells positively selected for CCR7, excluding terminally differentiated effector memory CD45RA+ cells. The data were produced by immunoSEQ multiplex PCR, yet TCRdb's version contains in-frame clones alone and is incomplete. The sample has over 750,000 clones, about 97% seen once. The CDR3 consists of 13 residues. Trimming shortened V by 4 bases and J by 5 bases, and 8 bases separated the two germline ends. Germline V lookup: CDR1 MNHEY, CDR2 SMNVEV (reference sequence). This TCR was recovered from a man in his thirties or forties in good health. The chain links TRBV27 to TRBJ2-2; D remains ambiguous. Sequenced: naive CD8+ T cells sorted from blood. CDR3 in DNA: TGTGCCAGCAGTTCCCTCAGGACCGGGGAGCTGTTTTTT. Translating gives CASSSLRTGELFF.